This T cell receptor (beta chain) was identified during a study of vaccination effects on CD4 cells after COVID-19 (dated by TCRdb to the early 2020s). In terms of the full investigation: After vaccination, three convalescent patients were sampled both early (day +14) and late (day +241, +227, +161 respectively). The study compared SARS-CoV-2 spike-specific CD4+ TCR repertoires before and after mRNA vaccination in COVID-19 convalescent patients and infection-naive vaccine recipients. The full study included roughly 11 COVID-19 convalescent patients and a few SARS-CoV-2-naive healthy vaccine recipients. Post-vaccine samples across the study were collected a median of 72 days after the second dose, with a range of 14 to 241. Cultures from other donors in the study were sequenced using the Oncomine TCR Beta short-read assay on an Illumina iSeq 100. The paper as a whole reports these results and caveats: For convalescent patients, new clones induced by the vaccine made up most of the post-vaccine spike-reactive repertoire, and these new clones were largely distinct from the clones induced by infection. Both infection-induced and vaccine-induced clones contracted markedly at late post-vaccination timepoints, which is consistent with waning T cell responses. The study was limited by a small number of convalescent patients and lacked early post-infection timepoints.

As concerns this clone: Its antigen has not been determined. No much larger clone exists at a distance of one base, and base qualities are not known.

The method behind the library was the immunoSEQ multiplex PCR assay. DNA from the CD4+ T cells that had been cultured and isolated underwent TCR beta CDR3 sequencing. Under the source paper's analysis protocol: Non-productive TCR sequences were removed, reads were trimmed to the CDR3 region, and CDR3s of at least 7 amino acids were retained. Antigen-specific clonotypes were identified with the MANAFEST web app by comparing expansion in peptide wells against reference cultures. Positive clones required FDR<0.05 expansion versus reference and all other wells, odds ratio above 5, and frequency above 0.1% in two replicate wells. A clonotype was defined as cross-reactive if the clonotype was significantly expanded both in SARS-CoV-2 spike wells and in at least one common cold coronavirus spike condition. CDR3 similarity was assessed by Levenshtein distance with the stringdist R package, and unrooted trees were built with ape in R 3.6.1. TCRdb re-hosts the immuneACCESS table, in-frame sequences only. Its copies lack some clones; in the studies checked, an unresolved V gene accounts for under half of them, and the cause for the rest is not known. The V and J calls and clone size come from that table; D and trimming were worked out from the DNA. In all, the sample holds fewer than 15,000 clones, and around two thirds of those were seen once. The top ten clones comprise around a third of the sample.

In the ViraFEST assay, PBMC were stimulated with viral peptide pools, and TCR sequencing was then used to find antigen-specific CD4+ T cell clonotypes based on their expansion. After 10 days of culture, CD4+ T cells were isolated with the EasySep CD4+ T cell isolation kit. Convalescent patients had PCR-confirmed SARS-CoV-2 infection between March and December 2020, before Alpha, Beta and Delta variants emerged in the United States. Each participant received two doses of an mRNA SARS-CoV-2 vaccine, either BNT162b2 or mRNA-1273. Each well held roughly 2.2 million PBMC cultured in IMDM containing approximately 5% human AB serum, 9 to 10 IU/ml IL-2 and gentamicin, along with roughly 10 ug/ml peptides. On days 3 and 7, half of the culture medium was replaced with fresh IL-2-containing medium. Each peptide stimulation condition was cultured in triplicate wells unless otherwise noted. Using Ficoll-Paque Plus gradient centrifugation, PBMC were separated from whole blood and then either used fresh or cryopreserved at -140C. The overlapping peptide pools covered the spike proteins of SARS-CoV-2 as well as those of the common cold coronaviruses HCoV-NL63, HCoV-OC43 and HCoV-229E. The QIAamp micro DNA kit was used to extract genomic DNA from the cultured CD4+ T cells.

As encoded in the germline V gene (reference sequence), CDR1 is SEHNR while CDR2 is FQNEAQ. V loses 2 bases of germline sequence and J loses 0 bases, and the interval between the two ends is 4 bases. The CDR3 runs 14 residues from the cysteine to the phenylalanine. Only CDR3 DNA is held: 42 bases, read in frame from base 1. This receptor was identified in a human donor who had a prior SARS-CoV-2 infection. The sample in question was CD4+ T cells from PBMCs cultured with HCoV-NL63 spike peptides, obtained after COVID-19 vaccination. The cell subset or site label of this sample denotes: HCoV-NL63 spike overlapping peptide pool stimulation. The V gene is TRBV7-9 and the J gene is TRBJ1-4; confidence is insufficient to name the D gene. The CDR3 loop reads CASSLYATNEKLFF. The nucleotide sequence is TGTGCCAGCAGCTTATATGCAACTAATGAAAAACTGTTTTTT.